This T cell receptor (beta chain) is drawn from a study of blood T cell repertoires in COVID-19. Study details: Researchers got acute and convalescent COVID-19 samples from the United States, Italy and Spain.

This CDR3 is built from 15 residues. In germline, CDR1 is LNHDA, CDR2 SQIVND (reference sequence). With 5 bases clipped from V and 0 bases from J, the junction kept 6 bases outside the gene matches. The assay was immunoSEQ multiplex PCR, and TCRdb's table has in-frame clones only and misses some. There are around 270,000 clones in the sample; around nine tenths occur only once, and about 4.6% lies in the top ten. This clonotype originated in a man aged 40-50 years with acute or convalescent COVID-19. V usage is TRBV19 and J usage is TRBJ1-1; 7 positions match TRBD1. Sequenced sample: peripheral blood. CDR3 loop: CASSPRQGLNTEAFF. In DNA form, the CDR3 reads TGTGCCAGTAGTCCCAGACAGGGCCTGAACACTGAAGCTTTCTTT. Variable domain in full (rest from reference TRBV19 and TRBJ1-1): DGGITQSPKYLFRKEGQNVTLSCEQNLNHDAMYWYRQDPGQGLRLIYYSQIVNDFQKGDIAEGYSVSREKKESFPLTVTSAQKNPTAFYLCASSPRQGLNTEAFFGQGTRLTVV.